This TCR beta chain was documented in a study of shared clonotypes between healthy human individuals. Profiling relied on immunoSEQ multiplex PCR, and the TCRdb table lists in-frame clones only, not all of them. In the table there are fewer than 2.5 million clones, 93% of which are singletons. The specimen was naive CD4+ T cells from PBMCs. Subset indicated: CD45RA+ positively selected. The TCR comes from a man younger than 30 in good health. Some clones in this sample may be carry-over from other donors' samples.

Here the CDR3 DNA reads TGTGCCAGCAGCCCTACGGGGCCAGGGGTCACTGAAGCTTTCTTT. Protein product: CASSPTGPGVTEAFF. The chain joins TRBV7-2 to TRBJ1-1, with D possibly TRBD1 on 6 matching bases. Germline CDR1 and CDR2: SGHTA and FQGNSA. CDR3 size: 15 residues. Trimming took off 5 bases at V and 4 bases at J, with 17 bases between the two ends.